These 12 T cell receptor beta chains were all obtained from the same sample, sequenced in a study of post-analysis software for immune sequencing data. TCR beta cDNA libraries had unique molecular identifiers. Each CDR3 protein gets one entry after TCRdb re-called the PCR reads with MiXCR. The sample records 800,000 to 950,000 distinct CDR3 sequences, roughly half being singletons. Study-wide results and limits: Comparison of patients with controls showed roughly five TRBV segments more frequent in patients, TRBV5-6, TRBV5-1 and TRBV20-1 among them.

The antigens of these receptors remain unknown. Sequences were obtained from blood. These receptors were taken from a girl aged 5-17 years with multiple sclerosis.

This clonotype was picked up a small number of times. This chain links TRBV10-3 with TRBJ2-1; 8 bases map to TRBD2. V dropped 0 bases and J dropped 1; count of bases not matched to a gene: 2. The CDR3 contains 16 residues. CDR1 and CDR2 from the germline V gene are ENHRY and SYGVKD. The CDR3 loop is CAISESKRGSYNEQFF. DNA of the CDR3: TGTGCCATCAGTGAGTCTAAGCGGGGGTCCTACAATGAGCAGTTCTTC.

This clonotype has a handful of counts. The rearrangement joins TRBV4-1 to TRBJ2-5, with 7 bases aligning to TRBD2. With 2 bases clipped from V and 2 bases from J, the junction kept 8 bases outside the gene matches. The CDR3 runs 16 residues. Germline CDR1 reads MGHRA; CDR2 reads YSYEKL. For the CDR3, the DNA is TGCGCCAGCAGCCAATTTACAGCGGGGATTCAAGAGACCCAGTACTTC. It yields the protein CASSQFTAGIQETQYF.

The chain employs TRBV7-3 and TRBJ1-2, with 10 bases matching TRBD1. Germline V gene sequence: CDR1 SGHTA, CDR2 FQGTGA. CDR3 length equals 15 residues. V lost 5 bases to trimming and J lost 4 bases; unmatched junction nucleotides: 7. The CDR3 reads CASSARQGAAYGYTF. The CDR3 coding sequence is TGTGCCAGCAGCGCAAGACAGGGGGCAGCCTATGGCTACACCTTC.

V gene TRBV5-1 combines with J gene TRBJ1-4; the match to TRBD1 covers 11 bases. The CDR3 spans 15 residues. Germline CDR1 reads SGHRS; CDR2 reads YFSETQ. Trimming cost V 6 bases and J 5 bases; bases outside gene matches: 6. The CDR3 bases are TGCGCCAGCACCGCTGGACAGGGGGCAAATGAAAAACTGTTTTTT. As protein: CASTAGQGANEKLFF.

The genes are TRBV29-1 and TRBJ2-1, with D unclear. The DNA end is a closer match to TRBJ2-7, so the J assignment may be wrong. The CDR3 runs to 14 residues. Germline V gene data show CDR1 as SQVTM and CDR2 as ANQGSEA. For the CDR3, the DNA is TGCAGCGTTGCTAGGCCAGAAAAGTACAATGAGCAGTACTTC. Amino acid sequence: CSVARPEKYNEQYF.

There are a few counts of this clonotype. The V call is TRBV6-1, the J call TRBJ2-7; 11 bases line up with TRBD2. Looked up from germline, CDR1 is MNHNS and CDR2 is SASEGT. The V segment lost 7 bases and the J segment 3 bases; nucleotides outside the gene matches: 8. CDR3 length: 15 residues. This CDR3 reads CASIDQGLAGYEQYF. In DNA, the CDR3 is TGTGCCAGCATCGACCAAGGACTAGCGGGCTACGAGCAGTACTTC.

This chain uses TRBV4-1 with TRBJ1-5; D is perhaps TRBD1 (5 bases). Germline CDR1 is MGHRA and CDR2 is YSYEKL. V was pared by 1 base and J by 5 bases, with 21 bases between. This CDR3 is built from 18 residues. For the CDR3, the DNA is TGCGCCAGCAGCCAAGGTCCCCGGGACCCGTCTCTCTATCAGCCCCAGCATTTT. This gives the protein CASSQGPRDPSLYQPQHF.

V and J are TRBV20-1 and TRBJ2-7; D is ambiguous. CDR1 and CDR2 from the germline V gene are DFQATT and SNEGSKA (reference sequence). The CDR3 spans 15 residues. Trimming removed 0 bases from V and 0 bases from J, with 12 bases in between. CDR3 sequence (DNA): TGCAGTGCTAGAGATCCTGGCGGTAGCTCCTACGAGCAGTACTTC. It encodes CSARDPGGSSYEQYF.

The V call is TRBV20-1, the J call TRBJ2-7, with TRBD2 matching 8 bases. Trimming at V came to 2 bases and at J to 6 bases, leaving 9 bases not matched to a gene. Germline V gene lookup returns CDR1 DFQATT and CDR2 SNEGSKA (reference sequence). The CDR3 has 14 amino acids. This CDR3 reads CSARRGGPKSEQYF. The CDR3 bases are TGCAGTGCTAGACGCGGGGGGCCCAAAAGCGAGCAGTACTTC.

CDR3 loop: CASSFQQGQGQYF. In DNA form, the CDR3 reads TGCGCCAGCAGCTTCCAACAGGGGCAGGGGCAGTACTTC. V gene TRBV5-1 combines with J gene TRBJ2-7; 7 bases line up with TRBD1. Trimming at V came to 2 bases and at J to 9 bases, leaving 8 bases not matched to a gene. The CDR3 length is 13 residues. From germline, CDR1 is SGHRS and CDR2 YFSETQ. The variable domain in full, completed from reference TRBV5-1 and TRBJ2-7, reads KAGVTQTPRYLIKTRGQQVTLSCSPISGHRSVSWYQQTPGQGLQFLFEYFSETQRNKGNFPGRFSGRQFSNSRSEMNVSTLELGDSALYLCASSFQQGQGQYFGPGTRLTVT.

This sequence joins TRBV20-1 and TRBJ2-7, with 7 bases fitting TRBD1. Per germline, CDR1 DFQATT and CDR2 SNEGSKA (reference sequence). The ends lost 4 bases at V and 2 bases at J; junction bases unmatched: 5. The CDR3 has 13 residues. The CDR3: CSATKTGTYEQYF. CDR3 DNA: TGCAGTGCTACGAAGACAGGGACCTACGAGCAGTACTTC.

In regard to this clonotype: One junction end does not reproduce the germline sequence, and a read error may be involved. The chain links TRBV2 to TRBJ2-6; 11 bases match TRBD1. Germline V gives CDR1 SNHLY, CDR2 FYNNEI. The CDR3 has 16 residues. The CDR3 bases are TGTGCCACAGGACAGGGGGCGAGCTCTGGGGTCAACGTCCTGACTTTC. It yields the protein CATGQGASSGVNVLTF.